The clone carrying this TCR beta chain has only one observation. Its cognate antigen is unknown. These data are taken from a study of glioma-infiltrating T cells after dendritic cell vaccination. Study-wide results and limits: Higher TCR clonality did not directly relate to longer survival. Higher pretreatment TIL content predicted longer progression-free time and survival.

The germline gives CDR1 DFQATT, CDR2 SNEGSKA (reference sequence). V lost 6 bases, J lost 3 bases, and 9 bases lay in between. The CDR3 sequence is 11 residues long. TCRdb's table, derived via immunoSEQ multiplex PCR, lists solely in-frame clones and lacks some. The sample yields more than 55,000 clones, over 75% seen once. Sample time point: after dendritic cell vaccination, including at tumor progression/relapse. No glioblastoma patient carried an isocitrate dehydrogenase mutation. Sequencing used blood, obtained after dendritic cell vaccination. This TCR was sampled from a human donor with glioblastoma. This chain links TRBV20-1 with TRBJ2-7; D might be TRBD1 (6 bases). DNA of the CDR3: TGCAGTGCAAACAGGGACTACGAGCAGTACTTC. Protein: CSANRDYEQYF.